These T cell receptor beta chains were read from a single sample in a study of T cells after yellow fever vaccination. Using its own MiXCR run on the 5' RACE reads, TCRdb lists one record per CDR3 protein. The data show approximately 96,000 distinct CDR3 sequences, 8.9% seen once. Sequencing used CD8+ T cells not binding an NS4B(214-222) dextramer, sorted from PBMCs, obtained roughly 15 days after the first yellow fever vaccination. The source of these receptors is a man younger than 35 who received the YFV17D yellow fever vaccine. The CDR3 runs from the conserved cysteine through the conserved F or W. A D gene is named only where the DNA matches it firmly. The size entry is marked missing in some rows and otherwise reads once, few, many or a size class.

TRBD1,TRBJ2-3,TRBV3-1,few,TGTGCCAGCAGCCGGAGGGGACAGGGATCGGATACGCAGTATTTT,CASSRRGQGSDTQYF
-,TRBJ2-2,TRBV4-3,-,TGCGCCAGCAGCCCAGATCTGGGTAGTGACAGATATCACACCGGGGAGCTGTTTTTT,CASSPDLGSDRYHTGELFF
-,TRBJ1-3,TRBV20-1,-,TGCAGTGCCGCCGGGCCTAACACCATATATTTT,CSAAGPNTIYF
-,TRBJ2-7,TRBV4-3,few,TGCGCCAGCAGCCAAGATCGTGGGCCTCCCGTATCGGGAGAGCAGTACTTC,CASSQDRGPPVSGEQYF
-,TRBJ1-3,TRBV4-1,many,TGCGCCAGCAGCCAAGCAGTTCTCAGCTCTGGAAACACCATATATTTT,CASSQAVLSSGNTIYF
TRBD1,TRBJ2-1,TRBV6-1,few,TGTGCCAGCAGTCAAGGACAGGGCTTAATAGATGAGCAGTTCTTC,CASSQGQGLIDEQFF
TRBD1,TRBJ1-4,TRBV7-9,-,TGTGCCAGCAGGCCCCCGGGACAGGGGGCAAAACTGTTTTTT,CASRPPGQGAKLFF
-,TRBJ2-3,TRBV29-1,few,TGCAGCGTTGTGGCGGGGAGGACAGATACGCAGTATTTT,CSVVAGRTDTQYF
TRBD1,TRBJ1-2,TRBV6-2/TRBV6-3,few,TGTGCCAGCAGTCGGGATCCCGGGACAGGGTCGAGCGGCTACACCTTC,CASSRDPGTGSSGYTF
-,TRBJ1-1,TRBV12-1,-,TGTGCCAGCAGCTTTGACGCCCTTCGGGCTTTCTTT,CASSFDALRAFF
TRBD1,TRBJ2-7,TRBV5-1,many,TGCGCCAGCAGCTTGAGGGACAGCCAAACCTACGAGCAGTACTTC,CASSLRDSQTYEQYF
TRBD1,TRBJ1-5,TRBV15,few,TGTGCCACCAGCCGGACAGGGGTGGGACGGCCCCAGCATTTT,CATSRTGVGRPQHF
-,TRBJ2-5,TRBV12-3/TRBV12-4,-,TGTGCCAGCAGTAAATGGGGGCGGGAGACCCAGTACTTC,CASSKWGRETQYF
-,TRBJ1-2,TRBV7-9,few,TGTGCCAGCAGCTTAGGAGGGGGGGACTTCTATGGCTACACCTTC,CASSLGGGDFYGYTF
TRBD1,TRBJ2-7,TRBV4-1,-,TGCGCCAGCAGCCAGTTCTCCAGGGGGAAATACGAGCAGTACTTC,CASSQFSRGKYEQYF
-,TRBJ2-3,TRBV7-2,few,TGTGCCAGCAGCTTAGTAGGCGTCGCAGATACGCAGTATTTT,CASSLVGVADTQYF